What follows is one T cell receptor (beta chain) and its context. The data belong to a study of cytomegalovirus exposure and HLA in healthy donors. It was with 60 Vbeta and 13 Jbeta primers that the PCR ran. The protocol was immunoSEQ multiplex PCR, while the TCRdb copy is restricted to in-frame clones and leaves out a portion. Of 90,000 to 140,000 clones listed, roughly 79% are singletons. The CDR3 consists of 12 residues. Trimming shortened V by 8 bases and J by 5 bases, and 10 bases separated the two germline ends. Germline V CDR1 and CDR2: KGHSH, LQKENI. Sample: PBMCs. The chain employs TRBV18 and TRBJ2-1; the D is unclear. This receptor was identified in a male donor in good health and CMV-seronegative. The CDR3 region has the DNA TGTGCCAGCCTTCGAGATGACAATGAGCAGTTCTTC. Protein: CASLRDDNEQFF.